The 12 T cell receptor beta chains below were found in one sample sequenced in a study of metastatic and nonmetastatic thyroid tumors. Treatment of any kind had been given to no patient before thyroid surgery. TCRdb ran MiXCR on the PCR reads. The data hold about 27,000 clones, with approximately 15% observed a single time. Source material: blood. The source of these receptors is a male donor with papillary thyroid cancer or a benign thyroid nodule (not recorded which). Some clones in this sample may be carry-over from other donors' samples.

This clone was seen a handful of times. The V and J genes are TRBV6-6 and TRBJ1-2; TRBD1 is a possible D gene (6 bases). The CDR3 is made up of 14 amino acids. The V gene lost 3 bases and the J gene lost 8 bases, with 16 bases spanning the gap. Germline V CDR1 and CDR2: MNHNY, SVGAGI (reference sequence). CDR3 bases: TGTGCCAGCAGTTATCAACGGCACAGGGTCGGCTACACCTTC. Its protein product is CASSYQRHRVGYTF.

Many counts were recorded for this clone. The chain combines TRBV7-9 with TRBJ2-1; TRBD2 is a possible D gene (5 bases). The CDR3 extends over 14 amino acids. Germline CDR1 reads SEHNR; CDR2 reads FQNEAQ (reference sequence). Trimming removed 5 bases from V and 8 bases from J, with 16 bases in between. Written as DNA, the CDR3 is TGTGCCAGCAGCCCCCCCCGGGGTCTCGATGAGCAGTTCTTC. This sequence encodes CASSPPRGLDEQFF.

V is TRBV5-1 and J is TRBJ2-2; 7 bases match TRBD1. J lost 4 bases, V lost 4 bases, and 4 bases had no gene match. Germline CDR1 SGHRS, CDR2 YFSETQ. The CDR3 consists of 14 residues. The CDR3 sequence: CASSPGQSTGELFF. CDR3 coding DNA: TGCGCCAGCAGCCCGGGACAGTCCACCGGGGAGCTGTTTTTT.

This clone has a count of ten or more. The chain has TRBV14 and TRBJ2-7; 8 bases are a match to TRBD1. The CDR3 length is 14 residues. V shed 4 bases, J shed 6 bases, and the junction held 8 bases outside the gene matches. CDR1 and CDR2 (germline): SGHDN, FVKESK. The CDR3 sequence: CASSPGTGLSEQYF. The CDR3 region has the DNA TGTGCCAGCAGCCCTGGGACAGGTTTGAGCGAGCAGTACTTC.

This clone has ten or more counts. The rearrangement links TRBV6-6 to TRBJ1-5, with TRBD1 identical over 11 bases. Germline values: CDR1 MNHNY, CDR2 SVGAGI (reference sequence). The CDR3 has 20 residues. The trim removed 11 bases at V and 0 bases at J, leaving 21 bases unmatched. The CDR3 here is CASKEVVGTGGLYSNQPQHF. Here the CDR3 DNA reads TGTGCCTCCAAAGAGGTCGTCGGGACAGGGGGTCTCTATAGCAATCAGCCCCAGCATTTT.

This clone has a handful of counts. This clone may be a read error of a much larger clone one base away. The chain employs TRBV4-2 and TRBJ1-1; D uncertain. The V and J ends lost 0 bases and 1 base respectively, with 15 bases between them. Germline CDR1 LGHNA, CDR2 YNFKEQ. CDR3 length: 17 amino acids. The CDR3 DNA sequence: TGTGCCAGCAGCCAAGAGCCGGTGGGAGGTCAGAACACTGAAGCTTTCTTT. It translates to CASSQEPVGGQNTEAFF.

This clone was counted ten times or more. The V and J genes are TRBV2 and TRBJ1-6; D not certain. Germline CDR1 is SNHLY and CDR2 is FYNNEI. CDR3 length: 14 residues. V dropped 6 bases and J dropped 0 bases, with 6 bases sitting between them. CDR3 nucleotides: TGTGCCAGCAGGGAGGACTCCTATAATTCACCCCTCCACTTT. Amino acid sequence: CASREDSYNSPLHF.

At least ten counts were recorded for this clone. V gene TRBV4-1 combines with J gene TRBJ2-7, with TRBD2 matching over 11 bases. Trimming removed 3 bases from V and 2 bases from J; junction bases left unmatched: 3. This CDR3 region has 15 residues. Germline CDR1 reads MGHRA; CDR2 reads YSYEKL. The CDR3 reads CASSQSGLAAYEQYF. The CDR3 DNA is TGCGCCAGCAGCCAGTCGGGACTAGCGGCCTACGAGCAGTACTTC.

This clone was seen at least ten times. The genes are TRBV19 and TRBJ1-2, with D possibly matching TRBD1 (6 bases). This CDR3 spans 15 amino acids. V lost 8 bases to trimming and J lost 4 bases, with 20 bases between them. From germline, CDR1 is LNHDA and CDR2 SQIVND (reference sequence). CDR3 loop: CASGNGADSLYGYTF. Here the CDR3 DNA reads TGTGCCAGTGGTAACGGCGCGGACAGCCTCTATGGCTACACCTTC.

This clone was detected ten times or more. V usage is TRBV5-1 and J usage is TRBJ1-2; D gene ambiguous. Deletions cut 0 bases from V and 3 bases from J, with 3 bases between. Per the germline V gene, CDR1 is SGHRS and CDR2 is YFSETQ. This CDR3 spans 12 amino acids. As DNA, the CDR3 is TGCGCCAGCAGCTTGGATGACTATGGCTACACCTTC. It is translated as CASSLDDYGYTF.

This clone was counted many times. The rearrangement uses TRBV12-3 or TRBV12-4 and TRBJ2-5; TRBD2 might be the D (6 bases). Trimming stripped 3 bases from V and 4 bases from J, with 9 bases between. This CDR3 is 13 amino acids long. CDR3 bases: TGTGCCAGCAGTTTTGGGGAGGCAGAGACCCAGTACTTC. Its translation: CASSFGEAETQYF.

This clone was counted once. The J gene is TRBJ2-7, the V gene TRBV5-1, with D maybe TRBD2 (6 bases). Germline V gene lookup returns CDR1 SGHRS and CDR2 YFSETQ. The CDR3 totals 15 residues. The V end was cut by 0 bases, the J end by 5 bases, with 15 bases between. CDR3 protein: CASSLGVGGDNEQYF. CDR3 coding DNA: TGCGCCAGCAGCTTGGGTGTCGGGGGAGACAACGAGCAGTACTTC.